The 2 T cell receptor beta chains below were found in one sample sequenced in a study of cytomegalovirus exposure and HLA in healthy donors. Method: immunoSEQ multiplex PCR; TCRdb's copy keeps in-frame clones and lacks some. The repertoire has about 150,000 clones, approximately 90% of them found once; the top ten carry 0.6% to 0.85%. The material sequenced was PBMCs. The receptors were gathered from a man aged 18-30 years in good health and CMV-seronegative.

The chain carries TRBV12-2 and TRBJ2-7; TRBD1 reflects the table's D call only, with no check against the DNA. TRBV12-2 is a pseudogene segment. The CDR3 is 16 residues long. The CDR3 sequence: CASRLGPRQISYEQYV. CDR3 nucleotide sequence: TGTGCAAGTCGCTTAGGCCCCCGACAGATCTCCTACGAGCAGTACGTC.

The V and J genes are TRBV4-1 and TRBJ1-2, with 11 nucleotides matching TRBD1. Germline loops: CDR1 MGHRA, CDR2 YSYEKL. The V segment lost 3 bases and the J segment 8 bases; nucleotides outside the gene matches: 11. The CDR3 length is 16 residues. In nucleotides, the CDR3 is TGCGCCAGCAGCCAGCACTCCGGGACAGGGGGTACAGGCTACACCTTC. Its translation is CASSQHSGTGGTGYTF.